The 23 T cell receptor beta chains in this list originate from one sample, sequenced in a study of T cell responses to AZD1222 COVID-19 vaccine. Sequenced by immunoSEQ multiplex PCR; TCRdb stores in-frame clones only, minus some. The sample has approximately 70,000 clones; roughly four fifths are singletons. The material sequenced was peripheral blood, taken on day 0 of AZD1222 vaccination. The source is an adult in good health.

This clone was recorded a few times. This sequence joins TRBV28 and TRBJ1-6; no clear D gene. Germline CDR1 and CDR2: MDHEN and SYDVKM. Trimming took off 7 bases at V and 12 bases at J, with 13 bases between the two ends. This CDR3 spans 12 amino acids. The CDR3 nucleotides read TGTGCCAGCACTAACCCCCGGGGACCCCTCCACTTT. Amino acids: CASTNPRGPLHF.

This chain links TRBV12-3 or TRBV12-4 with TRBJ1-6; D is unclear. The germline V and J ends were trimmed by 1 base and 8 bases, with 6 bases remaining between them. The CDR3 totals 13 residues. The CDR3 sequence: CASSLGAYSPLHF. The DNA for the CDR3 is TGTGCCAGCAGTTTAGGGGCCTATTCACCCCTCCACTTT.

The chain joins TRBV7-6 to TRBJ1-4; a weak D match, TRBD1 (5 bases). This CDR3 is built from 18 residues. Germline V CDR1 and CDR2: SGHVS, FNYEAQ. V was shortened by 3 bases and J by 0 bases, with 17 bases between the two germline ends. The DNA of the CDR3 is TGTGCCAGCAGCTTTCGTTCCACAGGATTACCAACTAATGAAAAACTGTTTTTT. This sequence encodes CASSFRSTGLPTNEKLFF.

The genes are TRBV5-4 and TRBJ2-7, with TRBD2 matching 11 bases. Germline V gene sequence: CDR1 SGHNT, CDR2 YYREEE (reference sequence). V lost 5 bases, J lost 1 base, and 8 bases stayed unmatched. The length of the CDR3 is 16 residues. The chain's CDR3 is CASSRRIAGGSYEQYF. The CDR3 DNA reads as TGTGCCAGCAGTCGACGAATAGCGGGGGGGTCCTACGAGCAGTACTTC.

The chain links TRBV19 to TRBJ1-1; D is perhaps TRBD1 (6 bases). Looked up from germline, CDR1 is LNHDA and CDR2 is SQIVND (reference sequence). V was shortened by 8 bases and J by 5 bases, with 18 bases between the two germline ends. The CDR3 runs 14 residues. CDR3 in amino acids: CASRRGAGVTEAFF. CDR3 nucleotides: TGTGCCAGTCGGAGGGGGGCGGGGGTGACTGAAGCTTTCTTT.

The chain is built from TRBV11-2 and TRBJ1-3, with D perhaps TRBD1 (5 bases). Trimming left V 6 bases short and J 2 bases short, with 14 bases between. This CDR3 spans 15 amino acids. Germline values: CDR1 SGHAT, CDR2 FQNNGV. The CDR3 loop is CASSPGGITGNTIYF. The CDR3 DNA reads as TGTGCCAGCAGTCCCGGGGGGATTACTGGAAACACCATATATTTT.

The rearrangement uses TRBV12-3 or TRBV12-4 and TRBJ1-1, with D maybe TRBD1 (5 bases). V was clipped by 5 bases and J by 4 bases, with 11 bases between them. This CDR3 comprises 13 residues. The CDR3 DNA reads as TGTGCCAGCAGTCCAGGGTGGAGCACTGAAGCTTTCTTT. Translating it yields CASSPGWSTEAFF.

The rearrangement joins TRBV6-2 or TRBV6-3 to TRBJ1-4, with TRBD1 identical over 10 bases. After removal of 6 bases from V and 8 bases from J, the junction contained 12 bases not matched to a gene. This CDR3 contains 16 residues. Germline assignment: CDR1 MNHEY and CDR2 SVGEGT. For the CDR3, the DNA is TGTGCCAGCAGCATACCGCCCGGGACAGGGGACGAAAAACTGTTTTTT. Amino acids: CASSIPPGTGDEKLFF.

This chain connects TRBV7-6 to TRBJ2-1; TRBD2 matches at 14 bases. Unmatched junction bases numbered 4, after V lost 5 bases and J lost 4 bases. This CDR3 is 16 amino acids long. CDR1 and CDR2 (germline): SGHVS, FNYEAQ. Here the CDR3 reads CASSTGTSGGYNEQFF. For the CDR3, the DNA is TGTGCCAGCAGCACCGGGACTAGCGGGGGATACAATGAGCAGTTCTTC.

The chain couples TRBV3-1 (or the pseudogene TRBV3-2) to TRBJ2-2, with 12 bases that match TRBD2. Trimming at V came to 0 bases and at J to 7 bases, leaving 6 bases not matched to a gene. The CDR3 runs 17 residues. Germline-derived CDR1 and CDR2 are LGHDT and YNNKEL (reference sequence). DNA of the CDR3: TGTGCCAGCAGCCAAGAGCCTAGCGGGGGGGCCGTCGGGGAGCTGTTTTTT. Amino acids: CASSQEPSGGAVGELFF.

This rearrangement joins TRBV7-9 to TRBJ1-2; D gene unclear. V was cut by 6 bases and J by 2 bases, with 13 bases left in between. Germline CDR1 reads SEHNR; CDR2 reads FQNEAQ (reference sequence). The CDR3 length is 14 residues. The CDR3 is CASSRAGSNYGYTF. The DNA for the CDR3 is TGTGCCAGCAGTCGGGCGGGGAGCAACTATGGCTACACCTTC.

The table lists this clone with a few counts. The chain links TRBV27 to TRBJ1-3; 7 nucleotides match TRBD1. J lost 1 base, V lost 8 bases, and 11 bases had no gene match. This CDR3 comprises 16 residues. Germline V gene data show CDR1 as MNHEY and CDR2 as SMNVEV (reference sequence). The CDR3 DNA follows: TGTGCCAGCTCACCAGGAGGGGGCAAATCTGGAAACACCATATATTTT. The encoded protein is CASSPGGGKSGNTIYF.

This chain connects TRBV9 to TRBJ1-5, with 7 bases matching TRBD1. There are 15 residues in the CDR3. The ends lost 0 bases at V and 4 bases at J; junction bases unmatched: 4. Germline values: CDR1 SGDLS, CDR2 YYNGEE. The chain's CDR3 is CASSVGPGGNQPQHF. DNA for the CDR3: TGTGCCAGCAGCGTAGGTCCAGGGGGGAATCAGCCCCAGCATTTT.

This chain connects TRBV7-8 to TRBJ1-1; 8 nucleotides align to TRBD1. The germline CDR1 and CDR2 sequences are SGHVS and FQNEAQ. J gave up 4 bases and V 8 bases, and 6 bases lay outside the gene matches. CDR3 length: 13 residues. This chain's CDR3 is CASGQGVATEAFF. The CDR3 DNA is TGTGCCAGCGGACAGGGCGTAGCCACTGAAGCTTTCTTT. Combining the CDR3 with reference TRBV7-8 and TRBJ1-1 gives the whole variable domain GAGVSQSPRYKVAKRGQDVALRCDPISGHVSLFWYQQALGQGPEFLTYFQNEAQLDKSGLPSDRFFAERPEGSVSTLKIQRTQQEDSAVYLCASGQGVATEAFFGQGTRLTVV.

The chain carries TRBV4-1 and TRBJ1-5, with D perhaps matching TRBD1 (5 bases). This CDR3 has 14 amino acids. Germline-derived CDR1 and CDR2 are MGHRA and YSYEKL. V was trimmed by 8 bases and J by 3 bases, leaving 14 bases between them. In nucleotides, the CDR3 is TGCGCCAGCGGTACCCGGGGGGACAATCAGCCCCAGCATTTT. This encodes CASGTRGDNQPQHF.

The chain has TRBV19 and TRBJ1-4; possibly TRBD1 for D (5 bases). V was clipped by 3 bases and J by 8 bases, with 16 bases between them. The germline V gene has CDR1 LNHDA and CDR2 SQIVND (reference sequence). The CDR3 runs to 15 residues. For the CDR3, the DNA is TGTGCCAGTAGTATCGGAGCAGGGTCTGGGGAAAAACTGTTTTTT. Translated: CASSIGAGSGEKLFF.

The rearrangement joins TRBV18 to TRBJ2-7; D is possibly TRBD2 (6 bases). The length of the CDR3 is 16 residues. Germline values: CDR1 KGHSH, CDR2 LQKENI. V was shortened by 0 bases and J by 3 bases, with 15 bases between the two germline ends. The CDR3 coding sequence is TGTGCCAGCTCACCACCGACGGGCGGGGAAAACTACGAGCAGTACTTC. It codes for CASSPPTGGENYEQYF.

V and J are TRBV24-1 and TRBJ2-1; D is possibly TRBD1 or TRBD2 (5 bases each). The CDR3 extends over 14 amino acids. Trimming took off 7 bases at V and 1 base at J, with 10 bases between the two ends. The germline V gene has CDR1 KGHDR and CDR2 SFDVKD. This CDR3 reads CATRRDGSYNEQFF. The CDR3 DNA reads TGTGCCACCAGACGGGACGGATCCTACAATGAGCAGTTCTTC.

The genes are TRBV9 and TRBJ1-3; a possible D gene is TRBD1 (5 bases). The germline V gene encodes CDR1 SGDLS and CDR2 YYNGEE. The CDR3 sequence is 18 residues long. Trimming left V 0 bases short and J 2 bases short, with 18 bases between. The DNA for the CDR3 is TGTGCCAGCAGCGTAGCCACGGAGACAGACTGGGCTGGAAACACCATATATTTT. As protein: CASSVATETDWAGNTIYF. Looking up the rest from reference TRBV9 and TRBJ1-3 gives the full variable domain: DSGVTQTPKHLITATGQRVTLRCSPRSGDLSVYWYQQSLDQGLQFLIQYYNGEERAKGNILERFSAQQFPDLHSELNLSSLELGDSALYFCASSVATETDWAGNTIYFGEGSWLTVV.

The chain combines TRBV12-3 or TRBV12-4 with TRBJ2-7; D perhaps matches TRBD1 (7 bases). CDR3 length equals 13 residues. The V end lost 6 bases, the J end lost 3 bases, and 12 bases lay between the germline ends. The CDR3 region is CASSQGGLYEQYF. The CDR3 region has the DNA TGTGCCAGCAGCCAGGGGGGCCTCTACGAGCAGTACTTC.

The chain recombines TRBV11-2 with TRBJ2-7; 9 nucleotides line up with TRBD2. CDR3 length equals 17 residues. V lost 2 bases, J lost 0 bases, and 8 bases stayed unmatched. Germline CDR1 SGHAT, CDR2 FQNNGV. As DNA, the CDR3 is TGTGCCAGCAGCTTAAAGGCTAGCGGGGACAGCTCCTACGAGCAGTACTTC. It encodes CASSLKASGDSSYEQYF.

The chain is built from TRBV4-1 and TRBJ1-6, with a possible D match to TRBD1 (5 bases). CDR1 and CDR2 (germline): MGHRA, YSYEKL. CDR3 length equals 15 residues. V was shortened by 1 base and J by 4 bases, with 8 bases between the two germline ends. The CDR3 DNA reads as TGCGCCAGCAGCCAAGCGGCAGGGTATAATTCACCCCTCCACTTT. Protein product: CASSQAAGYNSPLHF.

The chain has TRBV15 and TRBJ1-3; D is uncertain. V shed 3 bases and J shed 0 bases, with 12 bases lying between them. CDR3 length: 16 residues. Germline loops: CDR1 LNHNV, CDR2 YYDKDF (reference sequence). DNA for the CDR3: TGTGCCACCAGCAGCGGGTCAAGGGTCTCTGGAAACACCATATATTTT. Translating it yields CATSSGSRVSGNTIYF.